This passage covers 4 T cell receptor beta chains from one sample sequenced in a study of cytomegalovirus exposure and HLA in healthy donors (dated by TCRdb to about 2017). Libraries were constructed by the immunoSEQ multiplex PCR assay. The multiplex PCR relied on a mix of 60 forward primers for TCR Vbeta segments and 13 reverse primers for TCR Jbeta segments. Held by TCRdb, this immuneACCESS table contains in-frame sequences only and omits some clones. Under half of the omission traces to an unresolved V gene where checked; the cause of the rest is unknown. This sample lists over 85,000 clones; roughly three quarters were detected once. The ten top clones hold less than 10% of the sample. Specimen: PBMCs. The receptors shown here come from a female donor in good health and CMV-seronegative.

This clone was seen a single time. This chain joins TRBV9 and TRBJ1-3; D unclear. The CDR3 extends over 15 amino acids. Germline CDR1 and CDR2: SGDLS and YYNGEE. Between the trimmed V and J ends, which lost 4 bases and 3 bases, there was a span of 14 bases. Written as DNA, the CDR3 is TGTGCCAGCAGCATAAGTTGGGGAGGTGGAAACACCATATATTTT. This gives the protein CASSISWGGGNTIYF.

The chain joins TRBV27 to TRBJ2-5, with TRBD1 as a possible D gene (6 bases). The J call may be wrong; the DNA end is better matched by TRBJ2-7. The CDR3 is 13 residues long. CDR1 is MNHEY and CDR2 is SMNVEV in the germline V gene (reference sequence). The CDR3 protein is CASSLPGQNEQYF. The DNA of the CDR3 is TGTGCCAGCAGTCTCCCAGGACAGAACGAGCAGTACTTC.

This clone has a handful of counts. V usage is TRBV6-6 and J usage is TRBJ1-2; 12 bases agree with TRBD1. This CDR3 is 15 amino acids long. Looked up from germline, CDR1 is MNHNY and CDR2 is SVGAGI (reference sequence). Trimming removed 2 bases from V and 8 bases from J; junction bases left unmatched: 6. CDR3: CASSYRDRGRRGYTF. The CDR3 coding sequence is TGTGCCAGCAGTTACCGGGACAGGGGGCGGAGAGGCTACACCTTC.

This clone was seen more than once but under ten times. The rearrangement uses TRBV6-1 and TRBJ1-4; D possibly corresponds to TRBD1 (6 bases). CDR1 and CDR2 from the germline V gene are MNHNS and SASEGT. V lost 0 bases to trimming and J lost 7 bases, with 12 bases between them. This CDR3 is 15 amino acids long. The CDR3 sequence is CASSEAQTRGEKLFF. The CDR3 DNA follows: TGTGCCAGCAGTGAAGCGCAAACCAGGGGTGAAAAACTGTTTTTT.